This T cell receptor (beta chain) was captured in a study of blood T cell repertoires in COVID-19. Study members were between about 18 and 90 years old and lived in some 22 US regions. Clinical history reported by participants formed the basis on which cohorts were assigned. Two negative PCRs, clearance, or symptom resolution had been documented for recovered Cohort 3 donors. Original processing methods: Amplifying reference gene primers gave estimates of nucleated cell counts. This table comes from immunoSEQ multiplex PCR, and its TCRdb copy is limited to in-frame clones, with some not included. Clone size and the V and J calls come from that table; the DNA yielded D and trimming. The sample includes fewer than 500,000 clones, around 90% of them seen just once. The V and J ends lost 0 bases and 5 bases respectively, with 13 bases between them. Germline CDR1 MGHRA, CDR2 YSYEKL. This CDR3 spans 15 amino acids.

The TCR sequence derives from a woman aged 18-29 years who had recovered from COVID-19. This sequence joins TRBV4-1 and TRBJ2-5, with D possibly being TRBD1 (5 bases). The sequencing sample was made of PBMCs or T cells enriched from blood (not recorded which). CDR3 nucleotides: TGCGCCAGCAGCCAAGAAGGCCAGGGCAGGGAGACCCAGTACTTC. Translating gives CASSQEGQGRETQYF.